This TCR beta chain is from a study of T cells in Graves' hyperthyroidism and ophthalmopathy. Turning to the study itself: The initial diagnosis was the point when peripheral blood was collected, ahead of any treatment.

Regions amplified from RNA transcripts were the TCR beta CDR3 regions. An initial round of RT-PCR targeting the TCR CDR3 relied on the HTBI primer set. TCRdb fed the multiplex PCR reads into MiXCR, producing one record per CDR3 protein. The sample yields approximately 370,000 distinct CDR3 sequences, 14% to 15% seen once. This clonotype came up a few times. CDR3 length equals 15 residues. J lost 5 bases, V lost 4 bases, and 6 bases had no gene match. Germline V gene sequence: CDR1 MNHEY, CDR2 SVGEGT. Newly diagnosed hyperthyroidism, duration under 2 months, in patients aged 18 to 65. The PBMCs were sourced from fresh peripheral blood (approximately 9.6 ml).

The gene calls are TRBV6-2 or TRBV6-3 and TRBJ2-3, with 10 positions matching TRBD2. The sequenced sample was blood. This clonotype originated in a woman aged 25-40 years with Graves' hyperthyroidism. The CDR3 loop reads CASSFLAGVGDTQYF. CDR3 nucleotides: TGTGCCAGCAGTTTCCTAGCGGGAGTCGGAGATACGCAGTATTTT.